These 21 T cell receptor beta chains share one sample of origin, sequenced in a study of blood T cell repertoires in COVID-19. Clones were read by immunoSEQ multiplex PCR, and TCRdb kept only the in-frame ones, dropping some. Of 150,000 to 250,000 clones listed, roughly 83% are singletons. Sequencing was done on a sample of peripheral blood. The receptors derive from a woman aged 40 to 49 with COVID-19, enrolled during active disease.

This clone has only a few counts. The rearrangement joins TRBV5-8 to TRBJ2-3; 12 bases map to TRBD2. This CDR3 contains 16 residues. Germline loops: CDR1 SGHTS, CDR2 YDEGEE. J gave up 5 bases and V 4 bases, and 8 bases lay outside the gene matches. The chain's CDR3 is CASSRRLAGEGDTQYF. CDR3 coding DNA: TGTGCCAGCAGCCGCCGACTAGCGGGGGAGGGAGATACGCAGTATTTT.

The chain is built from TRBV5-1 and TRBJ2-3; the match to TRBD1 covers 8 bases. CDR1 and CDR2 from the germline V gene are SGHRS and YFSETQ. The CDR3 covers 15 residues. The ends lost 3 bases at V and 1 base at J; junction bases unmatched: 4. The CDR3 protein is CASSSTTGGTDTQYF. DNA for the CDR3: TGCGCCAGCAGCTCGACGACAGGGGGCACAGATACGCAGTATTTT.

The V gene is TRBV7-9, the J gene TRBJ2-7, with TRBD1 identical over 7 bases. The CDR3 contains 14 residues. V lost 5 bases and J lost 3; bases outside the gene matches: 7. Germline values: CDR1 SEHNR, CDR2 FQNEAQ (reference sequence). Written as DNA, the CDR3 is TGTGCCAGCAGCCCGAGACAGGGATACTACGAGCAGTACTTC. It translates to CASSPRQGYYEQYF.

CDR3 protein: CASSTQDRVGETQYF. Written as DNA, the CDR3 is TGTGCCAGTAGTACCCAGGACAGGGTTGGAGAGACCCAGTACTTC. The chain joins TRBV19 to TRBJ2-5; 8 positions match TRBD1. The CDR3 runs to 15 residues. CDR1 is LNHDA and CDR2 is SQIVND in the germline V gene (reference sequence). V shed 4 bases, J shed 4 bases, and the junction held 8 bases outside the gene matches.

The J gene is TRBJ1-2, the V gene TRBV5-1; 8 nucleotides match TRBD1. The CDR3 has 17 amino acids. The junction had 18 bases not matched to a gene; V was cut back by 6 bases and J by 5 bases. Germline V gives CDR1 SGHRS, CDR2 YFSETQ. The CDR3 region is CASTLGDARGQIYGYTF. The CDR3 DNA reads as TGCGCCAGCACATTGGGAGACGCCAGGGGGCAAATATATGGCTACACCTTC.

The V call is TRBV20-1, the J call TRBJ1-6; D remains unclear. Trimming removed 3 bases at V and 5 bases at J, with 17 bases between. The CDR3 is made up of 16 amino acids. CDR1 DFQATT and CDR2 SNEGSKA come from the germline V gene (reference sequence). This chain's CDR3 is CSASMRTGRDNSPLHF. The CDR3 nucleotides read TGCAGTGCTAGTATGCGAACGGGGAGGGATAATTCACCCCTCCACTTT.

The chain has TRBV2 and TRBJ1-4, with a weak D call TRBD1 (5 bases). CDR1 SNHLY and CDR2 FYNNEI come from the germline V gene. V was trimmed by 4 bases and J by 8 bases, leaving 8 bases between them. The CDR3 has 12 amino acids. CDR3 in amino acids: CASSVGGEKLFF. The CDR3 DNA reads as TGTGCCAGCAGTGTTGGGGGGGAAAAACTGTTTTTT.

For this clone: The junction shows a germline mismatch at one end, possibly a read error. The chain joins TRBV7-2 to TRBJ2-5; 8 bases line up with TRBD1. Germline V lookup: CDR1 SGHTA, CDR2 FQGNSA. This CDR3 region has 13 residues. As DNA, the CDR3 is TGTGCCAGCAGCTTAGCGGGCGACAGGGGAAGGGACTTC. It is translated as CASSLAGDRGRDF.

The chain combines TRBV30 with TRBJ1-2, with D hard to call. Germline lookup yields CDR1 GTSNPN and CDR2 SVGIG (reference sequence). V gave up 1 base and J gave up 8 bases, with 11 bases separating them. The CDR3 loop spans 12 amino acids. As DNA, the CDR3 is TGTGCCTGGAGTGGCGGAAGATTAGGCTACACCTTC. It is translated as CAWSGGRLGYTF.

J is TRBJ2-2 and V is TRBV25-1; possibly TRBD2 for D (6 bases). Germline assignment: CDR1 MGHDK and CDR2 SYGVNS. The CDR3 runs 16 residues. V lost 3 bases and J lost 2, with 13 bases in between. CDR3 sequence reads: CASSDGGLSNTGELFF. The CDR3, as DNA: TGTGCCAGCAGTGACGGAGGGTTATCAAACACCGGGGAGCTGTTTTTT.

Here the CDR3 reads CASSPGVGGYEQYF. The CDR3 DNA follows: TGTGCCAGCTCACCAGGGGTGGGAGGCTACGAGCAGTACTTC. This chain joins TRBV18 and TRBJ2-7, with D maybe TRBD2 (6 bases). CDR1 is KGHSH and CDR2 is LQKENI in the germline V gene. V gave up 2 bases and J gave up 3 bases, with 11 bases separating them. The CDR3 contains 14 residues.

V is TRBV27 and J is TRBJ2-7; no clear D. CDR1 MNHEY and CDR2 SMNVEV come from the germline V gene (reference sequence). The V and J ends lost 2 bases and 2 bases respectively, with 10 bases between them. CDR3 length: 14 amino acids. The CDR3 DNA reads as TGTGCCAGCAGTTTAGGCCCCGTTGCCTACGAGCAGTACTTC. This encodes CASSLGPVAYEQYF.

This sequence joins TRBV18 and TRBJ1-1; 8 nucleotides match TRBD1. Germline V gene lookup returns CDR1 KGHSH and CDR2 LQKENI. V shed 3 bases and J 5 bases; nucleotides not matched to a gene: 2. CDR3 length: 13 residues. DNA of the CDR3: TGTGCCAGCTCACCGGGACAGGTAACTGAAGCTTTCTTT. This encodes CASSPGQVTEAFF.

CDR3 in DNA: TGTGCCAGCAGCTTAGATAGCGGGGGGGCAGATACGCAGTATTTT. Residues: CASSLDSGGADTQYF. The chain uses TRBV11-3 and TRBJ2-3; 11 bases match TRBD2. The CDR3 runs to 15 residues. V shed 0 bases and J 4 bases; nucleotides not matched to a gene: 0. Germline V gene data show CDR1 as SGHNT and CDR2 as YENEEA. The whole variable domain, remainder taken from reference TRBV11-3 and TRBJ2-3, is EAGVVQSPRYKIIEKKQPVAFWCNPISGHNTLYWYLQNLGQGPELLIRYENEEAVDDSQLPKDRFSAERLKGVDSTLKIQPAELGDSAVYLCASSLDSGGADTQYFGPGTRLTVL.

The chain uses TRBV9 and TRBJ2-5, with 11 bases lining up with TRBD1. Germline CDR1 reads SGDLS; CDR2 reads YYNGEE. The CDR3 extends over 18 amino acids. The ends lost 0 bases at V and 1 base at J; junction bases unmatched: 8. The CDR3 protein is CASSVATGGTGGQETQYF. The CDR3 DNA follows: TGTGCCAGCAGCGTAGCTACAGGCGGGACAGGGGGCCAAGAGACCCAGTACTTC.

J is TRBJ1-1 and V is TRBV2; no clear D gene. The CDR3 is 13 residues long. Trimming cost V 5 bases and J 1 base, with 8 bases left between them. Germline CDR1 is SNHLY and CDR2 is FYNNEI. In nucleotides, the CDR3 is TGTGCCAGCAGTACCCACAGGAACACTGAAGCTTTCTTT. Its protein is CASSTHRNTEAFF.

This clone was found a few times. The V gene is TRBV6-5, the J gene TRBJ1-3, with 9 bases fitting TRBD1. Germline V gives CDR1 MNHEY, CDR2 SVGAGI. CDR3 length: 15 amino acids. The V segment lost 5 bases and the J segment 4 bases; nucleotides outside the gene matches: 6. DNA of the CDR3: TGTGCCAGCAGTACGGACAGGGGAGTAGGAAACACCATATATTTT. It specifies CASSTDRGVGNTIYF.

The chain recombines TRBV3-1 (or the pseudogene TRBV3-2) with TRBJ2-3; 11 bases are a match to TRBD2. CDR3 length: 16 amino acids. Unmatched junction bases numbered 5, after V lost 4 bases and J lost 2 bases. Per the germline V gene, CDR1 is LGHDT and CDR2 is YNNKEL (reference sequence). Here the CDR3 reads CASSPTSGGHTDTQYF. CDR3 sequence (DNA): TGTGCCAGCAGCCCCACTAGCGGGGGCCACACAGATACGCAGTATTTT.

This clone appeared a few times. The J gene is TRBJ2-2, the V gene TRBV25-1, with 8 bases that match TRBD2. This CDR3 contains 12 residues. With V trimmed by 8 bases and J by 10 bases, 6 bases remained unmatched. Germline CDR1 reads MGHDK; CDR2 reads SYGVNS. The CDR3 spells CASALTSAELFF. The CDR3 DNA sequence: TGTGCCAGCGCCCTGACTAGCGCGGAGCTGTTTTTT.

The rearrangement joins TRBV7-3 to TRBJ2-3; weak D call: TRBD2 (6 bases). From germline, CDR1 is SGHTA and CDR2 FQGTGA. The CDR3 sequence is 15 residues long. V was clipped by 2 bases and J by 3 bases, with 12 bases between them. CDR3: CASSLRRGTTDTQYF. In DNA, the CDR3 is TGTGCCAGCAGCTTACGGCGGGGAACTACAGATACGCAGTATTTT.

In its sample, this clone was seen a few times. The rearrangement links TRBV10-3 to TRBJ1-4; TRBD1 might be the D (6 bases). The CDR3 totals 15 residues. V lost 0 bases and J lost 8, with 13 bases in between. Looked up from germline, CDR1 is ENHRY and CDR2 is SYGVKD. CDR3 bases: TGTGCCATCAGTGAGTCCCAGGGGAAGGTCGAAAAACTGTTTTTT. It specifies CAISESQGKVEKLFF.